Below are 9 T cell receptor beta chains sequenced from a single sample in a study of T-cell reconstitution after alpha-beta-depleted transplantation in children. The TCRbeta library incorporated unique molecular identifiers. One entry per CDR3 protein results from TCRdb running MiXCR on the PCR reads. The repertoire consists of fewer than 550,000 distinct CDR3 sequences, with roughly 16% occurring once and the leading ten covering just under 30%. The source material was PBMCs, mostly from graft donor cells, sampled 360 days after TCRalphabeta/CD19-depleted stem cell transplant. These receptors were collected from a boy under two years old who had a stem cell transplant for Wiskott-Aldrich syndrome, so the T cells may come from the graft donor.

V and J are TRBV5-1 and TRBJ2-5, with 7 bases aligning to TRBD2. The CDR3 sequence is 16 residues long. V gave up 0 bases and J gave up 2 bases; unmatched junction bases: 7. From germline, CDR1 is SGHRS and CDR2 YFSETQ. The CDR3 protein is CASSLVGLAAQETQYF. CDR3 bases: TGCGCCAGCAGCTTGGTGGGGCTAGCGGCTCAAGAGACCCAGTACTTC.

This clonotype came up a few times. V usage is TRBV5-1 and J usage is TRBJ2-1; 8 nucleotides align to TRBD2. With 0 bases clipped from V and 2 bases from J, the junction kept 4 bases outside the gene matches. The CDR3 loop spans 16 amino acids. Looked up from germline, CDR1 is SGHRS and CDR2 is YFSETQ. The CDR3 coding sequence is TGCGCCAGCAGCTTGGCCGGGGGGGGGCCCTACAATGAGCAGTTCTTC. Protein: CASSLAGGGPYNEQFF.

This clonotype was detected only a few times. The DNA for the CDR3 is TGTGCCAGCAGGATGGACCGACTCTACAATGAGCAGTTCTTC. This gives the protein CASRMDRLYNEQFF. The chain couples TRBV27 to TRBJ2-1; D is undetermined. The CDR3 covers 14 residues. Germline values: CDR1 MNHEY, CDR2 SMNVEV (reference sequence). Trimming removed 6 bases at V and 3 bases at J, with 12 bases between.

The sample holds a few counts of this clonotype. This chain uses TRBV18 with TRBJ2-1; D gene unclear. V dropped 5 bases and J dropped 0 bases, with 14 bases sitting between them. The CDR3 sequence is 16 residues long. Germline loops: CDR1 KGHSH, CDR2 LQKENI. This CDR3 reads CASSIIGVSSYNEQFF. The CDR3 nucleotides read TGTGCCAGCTCAATAATCGGAGTCTCCTCCTACAATGAGCAGTTCTTC.

The genes are TRBV28 and TRBJ2-4, with D tentatively TRBD1 or TRBD2 (5 bases each). The CDR3 spans 15 residues. V was pared by 5 bases and J by 8 bases, with 19 bases between. The germline CDR1 and CDR2 sequences are MDHEN and SYDVKM. CDR3 nucleotide sequence: TGTGCCAGCAGTCCTTGGGTGGTTCTGGGGGACATTCAGTACTTC. Protein product: CASSPWVVLGDIQYF.

This chain links TRBV2 with TRBJ2-5; weak D call: TRBD1 (5 bases). The V gene lost 7 bases and the J gene lost 4 bases, with 10 bases spanning the gap. Germline V gene lookup returns CDR1 SNHLY and CDR2 FYNNEI. The CDR3 has 12 residues. In nucleotides, the CDR3 is TGTGCCAGCACCGAAGGGGCAGAGACCCAGTACTTC. Its translation: CASTEGAETQYF.

This clonotype was observed many times. The chain has TRBV6-6 and TRBJ2-1; D unclear. V lost 0 bases and J lost 9, with 9 bases in between. This CDR3 contains 13 residues. Germline CDR1 is MNHNY and CDR2 is SVGAGI (reference sequence). The CDR3 nucleotides are TGTGCCAGCAGTTACTCGAGCCCGGGTGAGCAGTTCTTC. Translating gives CASSYSSPGEQFF.

This chain connects TRBV10-3 to TRBJ2-7; 14 nucleotides match TRBD2. CDR3 length: 18 amino acids. V was clipped by 4 bases and J by 2 bases; unmatched bases: 10. Per the germline V gene, CDR1 is ENHRY and CDR2 is SYGVKD. This CDR3 reads CAISGDGRTSGRPYEQYF. Written as DNA, the CDR3 is TGTGCCATCAGTGGGGACGGAAGGACTAGCGGGAGGCCCTACGAGCAGTACTTC.

The chain employs TRBV12-3 or TRBV12-4 and TRBJ1-4; unclear D gene. This CDR3 has 14 amino acids. Trimming shortened V by 5 bases and J by 6 bases, and 13 bases separated the two germline ends. CDR3 coding DNA: TGTGCCAGCAGTACAGCAAGGAAGGATGAAAAACTGTTTTTT. This encodes CASSTARKDEKLFF.